A single sample gave rise to the 23 T cell receptor beta chains below, sequenced in a study of technical replicates of blood from a few donors. Generated by immunoSEQ multiplex PCR, the TCRdb table keeps only in-frame clones and is missing some. The table has roughly 70,000 clones, roughly nine tenths seen once. The sequencing sample was made of T cells isolated from PBMCs. These receptors were obtained from a human donor in good health.

This clone was observed a single time. V is TRBV6-5 and J is TRBJ2-7; D is possibly TRBD1 (6 bases). Germline V gene lookup returns CDR1 MNHEY and CDR2 SVGAGI. The length of the CDR3 is 13 residues. The V gene lost 8 bases and the J gene lost 4 bases, with 15 bases spanning the gap. CDR3 nucleotides: TGTGCCAGCTCAATGGGGGCAGCGTACGAGCAGTACTTC. Its protein is CASSMGAAYEQYF.

V is TRBV2 and J is TRBJ1-3; 7 nucleotides align to TRBD1. Germline V CDR1 and CDR2: SNHLY, FYNNEI. Trimming at V came to 8 bases and at J to 4 bases, leaving 20 bases not matched to a gene. The CDR3 has 18 amino acids. The CDR3 sequence: CASWADREKSVRGNTIYF. The CDR3 bases are TGTGCCAGCTGGGCCGACAGGGAGAAGTCGGTGAGAGGAAACACCATATATTTT.

This clone was counted once. The gene calls are TRBV30 and TRBJ2-1, with TRBD2 matching 8 bases. V trimming: 4 bases; J trimming: 10 bases; junction bases outside the gene matches: 6. The length of the CDR3 is 12 residues. CDR1 and CDR2 (germline): GTSNPN, SVGIG (reference sequence). The CDR3 region has the DNA TGTGCCTGGACCCTCTTAGCGGGGGAGCAGTTCTTC. Its protein is CAWTLLAGEQFF.

V usage is TRBV10-1 and J usage is TRBJ2-5; D may be TRBD2 (6 bases). The CDR3 totals 14 residues. Between the trimmed V and J ends, which lost 2 bases and 4 bases, there was a span of 11 bases. CDR1 WNHNN and CDR2 SYGVQD come from the germline V gene (reference sequence). Here the CDR3 reads CASSETGEAETQYF. CDR3 sequence (DNA): TGCGCCAGCAGTGAGACGGGAGAGGCAGAGACCCAGTACTTC.

This chain uses TRBV11-2 with TRBJ2-2, with 9 bases lining up with TRBD2. Trimming removed 3 bases from V and 2 bases from J; junction bases left unmatched: 10. This CDR3 is built from 18 residues. The germline CDR1 and CDR2 sequences are SGHAT and FQNNGV. The DNA for the CDR3 is TGTGCCAGCAGCTTTCGTGGTAGCGGGAGACGTAACACCGGGGAGCTGTTTTTT. Protein sequence: CASSFRGSGRRNTGELFF. Together with reference TRBV11-2 and TRBJ2-2, the CDR3 gives the full variable domain: EAGVAQSPRYKIIEKRQSVAFWCNPISGHATLYWYQQILGQGPKLLIQFQNNGVVDDSQLPKDRFSAERLKGVDSTLKIQPAKLEDSAVYLCASSFRGSGRRNTGELFFGEGSRLTVL.

DNA of the CDR3: TGTGCCAGCAGCATACGGGACTACTACGAGCAGTACTTC. As protein: CASSIRDYYEQYF. This rearrangement joins TRBV9 to TRBJ2-7, with 7 bases fitting TRBD2. The CDR3 covers 13 residues. Germline V gives CDR1 SGDLS, CDR2 YYNGEE. V trimming: 4 bases; J trimming: 3 bases; junction bases outside the gene matches: 4.

The rearrangement links TRBV10-3 to TRBJ1-5, with 7 nucleotides matching TRBD1. With V trimmed by 2 bases and J by 6 bases, 7 bases remained unmatched. The CDR3 runs to 15 residues. The germline CDR1 and CDR2 sequences are ENHRY and SYGVKD. The CDR3 nucleotides read TGTGCCATCAGTGAGCCCCGACAGGGCGGTCAGCCCCAGCATTTT. Translated, it gives CAISEPRQGGQPQHF.

This clone came up once. V is TRBV6-6 and J is TRBJ1-5; D call uncertain. This CDR3 spans 12 amino acids. V dropped 8 bases and J dropped 5 bases, with 10 bases sitting between them. In germline, CDR1 is MNHNY, CDR2 SVGAGI (reference sequence). In DNA form, the CDR3 reads TGTGCCAGCCGGGTTCTAGATCAGCCCCAGCATTTT. Its protein product is CASRVLDQPQHF.

The chain carries TRBV6-1 and TRBJ2-7; D is perhaps TRBD1 (5 bases). Germline V gene data show CDR1 as MNHNS and CDR2 as SASEGT. The CDR3 has 16 residues. The ends were cut back, 4 bases at V and 4 bases at J, with 20 bases in the middle. CDR3 nucleotide sequence: TGTGCCAGCAGTGGATCCACAGGTATAGAATTGTACGAGCAGTACTTC. Translation: CASSGSTGIELYEQYF.

J is TRBJ2-3 and V is TRBV9, with a possible D match to TRBD2 (6 bases). CDR3 length: 15 residues. Germline V gene sequence: CDR1 SGDLS, CDR2 YYNGEE. With 2 bases removed from V and 6 bases from J, the gap between germline ends came to 16 bases. The CDR3 DNA is TGTGCCAGCAGCGTGACTAGGAGGGATGGGGATACGCAGTATTTT. It translates to CASSVTRRDGDTQYF.

V is TRBV6-5 and J is TRBJ2-1; 12 nucleotides line up with TRBD2. Trimming at V came to 2 bases and at J to 9 bases, leaving 5 bases not matched to a gene. The CDR3 covers 15 residues. Germline V lookup: CDR1 MNHEY, CDR2 SVGAGI. The CDR3 DNA is TGTGCCAGCAGTTACAATCTAGCGGGAGGGGCTGAGCAGTTCTTC. It specifies CASSYNLAGGAEQFF.

The chain combines TRBV28 with TRBJ2-1, with D possibly matching TRBD1 (5 bases). The germline V and J ends were trimmed by 3 bases and 3 bases, with 18 bases remaining between them. The CDR3 length is 17 residues. Germline V lookup: CDR1 MDHEN, CDR2 SYDVKM. CDR3 in amino acids: CASSLHQGPPNYNEQFF. For the CDR3, the DNA is TGTGCCAGCAGTTTGCACCAGGGTCCCCCCAACTACAATGAGCAGTTCTTC.

The rearrangement joins TRBV7-8 to TRBJ2-1; TRBD2 matches 13 bases. V was pared by 5 bases and J by 6 bases, with 25 bases of the junction left unmatched. The germline V gene has CDR1 SGHVS and CDR2 FQNEAQ. This CDR3 is 22 amino acids long. The CDR3: CASSISLRTSGSYIRVGNEQFF. The DNA of the CDR3 is TGTGCCAGCAGCATCTCCTTGAGGACTAGCGGGAGTTATATTCGAGTGGGCAATGAGCAGTTCTTC.

The chain carries TRBV5-6 and TRBJ1-2; D is perhaps TRBD1 (5 bases). CDR1 is SGHDT and CDR2 is YYEEEE in the germline V gene. CDR3 length equals 13 residues. V was trimmed by 3 bases and J by 6 bases, leaving 12 bases between them. In DNA form, the CDR3 reads TGTGCCAGCAGCTACGGGGAGGGGAATGGCTACACCTTC. Translating gives CASSYGEGNGYTF.

V gene TRBV7-9 combines with J gene TRBJ1-1; D ambiguous. CDR3 length equals 11 residues. V lost 5 bases to trimming and J lost 6 bases, with 7 bases between them. The germline CDR1 and CDR2 sequences are SEHNR and FQNEAQ (reference sequence). CDR3 bases: TGTGCCAGCAGCCAGGTTGCTGAAGCTTTCTTT. Encoded protein: CASSQVAEAFF.

The chain uses TRBV27 and TRBJ2-7; 8 bases are a match to TRBD2. CDR3 size: 16 residues. Germline CDR1 and CDR2: MNHEY and SMNVEV (reference sequence). J gave up 0 bases and V 4 bases, and 8 bases lay outside the gene matches. CDR3 sequence: CASSSQLGTSSYEQYF. CDR3 bases: TGTGCCAGCAGTTCCCAGCTAGGGACTAGCTCCTACGAGCAGTACTTC.

CDR3 in amino acids: CASSFPGQGWTEAFF. CDR3 bases: TGTGCCAGCAGCTTCCCTGGACAGGGCTGGACTGAAGCTTTCTTT. V and J are TRBV7-9 and TRBJ1-1, with TRBD1 identical over 8 bases. After removal of 3 bases from V and 5 bases from J, the junction contained 8 bases not matched to a gene. The germline gives CDR1 SEHNR, CDR2 FQNEAQ (reference sequence). The CDR3 length is 15 residues.

V gene TRBV4-3 combines with J gene TRBJ2-1, with 9 nucleotides matching TRBD2. Germline values: CDR1 LGHNA, CDR2 YSLEER. The length of the CDR3 is 14 residues. The V segment lost 3 bases and the J segment 5 bases; nucleotides outside the gene matches: 2. CDR3 nucleotides: TGCGCCAGCAGCCACCTAGCGGGGAACAATGAGCAGTTCTTC. It codes for CASSHLAGNNEQFF.

The rearrangement joins TRBV5-1 to TRBJ2-7, with TRBD2 identical over 7 bases. Losses at the gene ends were 7 bases for V and 5 bases for J; bases not matched to a gene: 15. CDR1 is SGHRS and CDR2 is YFSETQ in the germline V gene. The length of the CDR3 is 15 residues. The CDR3 loop reads CASSSEGGRSNEQYF. CDR3 DNA sequence: TGCGCCAGCTCCTCAGAGGGAGGGAGAAGCAACGAGCAGTACTTC.

The chain recombines TRBV5-4 with TRBJ1-2, with D maybe TRBD1 (5 bases). This CDR3 has 14 residues. V was pared by 5 bases and J by 1 base, with 12 bases between. Germline values: CDR1 SGHNT, CDR2 YYREEE (reference sequence). The CDR3, as DNA: TGTGCCAGCAGTCCCGAACAGGTTAACTATGGCTACACCTTC. It yields the protein CASSPEQVNYGYTF.

The chain is built from TRBV11-3 and TRBJ2-7, with TRBD2 as a possible D gene (5 bases). The CDR3 runs 14 residues. Per germline, CDR1 SGHNT and CDR2 YENEEA. V lost 3 bases and J 1 base, leaving 10 bases between the germline ends. DNA for the CDR3: TGTGCCAGCAGCTTTGGACTCCTTTCCTACGAGCAGTACTTC. Translating it yields CASSFGLLSYEQYF.

This rearrangement joins TRBV29-1 to TRBJ1-4; no reliable D call. Trimming removed 4 bases from V and 8 bases from J, with 11 bases in between. This CDR3 spans 12 amino acids. Germline CDR1 SQVTM, CDR2 ANQGSEA. The CDR3 coding sequence is TGCAGCGTTGTATCTGGGGAGGAAAAACTGTTTTTT. This gives the protein CSVVSGEEKLFF.

This chain uses TRBV4-1 with TRBJ1-2, with 9 nucleotides matching TRBD1. Germline assignment: CDR1 MGHRA and CDR2 YSYEKL. The CDR3 is 18 residues long. The V and J ends lost 3 bases and 0 bases, in that order; junction bases with no gene match: 11. This CDR3 reads CASSHRPGTGLANYGYTF. The DNA of the CDR3 is TGCGCCAGCAGCCATCGTCCCGGGACAGGGTTAGCTAACTATGGCTACACCTTC.